This is a list of T cell receptor beta chains from one sample in a study of cytomegalovirus exposure and HLA in healthy donors. TCRdb's table, derived via immunoSEQ multiplex PCR, lists solely in-frame clones and lacks some. The data contain approximately 76,000 clones, 65% to 75% of them seen just once; the ten biggest clones take up more than 15%. The sample was PBMCs. Every receptor here comes from a woman aged 40 to 55 in good health and CMV-seropositive. Each CDR3 is given without its conserved first and last residue. The order of the fields is CDR3 protein, J gene, V gene.

CDR3: ASSTSGGLAGTNEQF
J: TRBJ2-1
V: TRBV27

CDR3: ASSPPDRGYQPQH
J: TRBJ1-5
V: TRBV28

CDR3: ASSFTTGTGYTDEQF
J: TRBJ2-1
V: TRBV9

CDR3: ASSAPSGSRETQY
J: TRBJ2-5
V: TRBV2

CDR3: ASSLQIPANRVSNEKLF
J: TRBJ1-4
V: TRBV28

CDR3: ASSLRGLGTEAF
J: TRBJ1-1
V: TRBV5-1

CDR3: ASRYKQGNTIY
J: TRBJ1-3
V: TRBV27

CDR3: ASSPTRQGLHEQY
J: TRBJ2-7
V: TRBV28

CDR3: ASRRDRGLNEKLF
J: TRBJ1-4
V: TRBV6-5

CDR3: ASSQERLGYNEQF
J: TRBJ2-1
V: TRBV4-3

CDR3: ASSESALGNEQF
J: TRBJ2-1
V: TRBV10-1

CDR3: ASSLTRTGRGYT
J: TRBJ1-2
V: TRBV4-1

CDR3: ASSLESSYEQY
J: TRBJ2-7
V: TRBV13

CDR3: ASSVDRAGEQF
J: TRBJ2-1
V: TRBV5-1

CDR3: ASLRFGGSVGDTQY
J: TRBJ2-3
V: TRBV6-6

CDR3: ASSQDLATEQF
J: TRBJ2-1
V: TRBV14

CDR3: ASSLLPGVEQF
J: TRBJ2-1
V: TRBV7-6

CDR3: ASSLGGRGQDTQY
J: TRBJ2-3
V: TRBV7-3

CDR3: ASSLRDRGREQY
J: TRBJ2-7
V: TRBV5-6

CDR3: ASSSGAGLPNYGYT
J: TRBJ1-2
V: TRBV28

CDR3: ASSILGTDNEQF
J: TRBJ2-1
V: TRBV19

CDR3: AWSVRAGLRTQY
J: TRBJ2-5
V: TRBV30

CDR3: SVSTGLGYT
J: TRBJ1-2
V: TRBV29-1

CDR3: ASIATGSPYEQY
J: TRBJ2-7
V: TRBV5-6

CDR3: ASSYYDRGGEAF
J: TRBJ1-1
V: TRBV5-6

CDR3: ASSLSRDRGEQY
J: TRBJ2-7
V: TRBV7-6

CDR3: AWSQDRVSGYT
J: TRBJ1-2
V: TRBV30

CDR3: ASSGDRDEQY
J: TRBJ2-7
V: TRBV25-1

CDR3: ASSYPDRGLSTDTQY
J: TRBJ2-3
V: TRBV5-4

CDR3: ASSPRLAIQETQY
J: TRBJ2-5
V: TRBV2

CDR3: ASSVIEGEQF
J: TRBJ2-1
V: TRBV5-4

CDR3: AIKRTGENTEAF
J: TRBJ1-1
V: TRBV10-3

CDR3: AWNLGLAGAQETQY
J: TRBJ2-5
V: TRBV30

CDR3: ATGGVDQPQH
J: TRBJ1-5
V: TRBV28

CDR3: ASSQSGGILAYGYT
J: TRBJ1-2
V: TRBV14

CDR3: SVPGTASSYEQY
J: TRBJ2-7
V: TRBV29-1

CDR3: ASSVGGATDTQY
J: TRBJ2-3
V: TRBV7-3

CDR3: ASSYRTSGQETQY
J: TRBJ2-5
V: TRBV6-6

CDR3: ASSLNNLDTGELF
J: TRBJ2-2
V: TRBV7-7

CDR3: ASSLLGTITDTQY
J: TRBJ2-3
V: TRBV27

CDR3: SVEFPGGGEQY
J: TRBJ2-7
V: TRBV29-1

CDR3: ASSLRGDYLSGANVLT
J: TRBJ2-6
V: TRBV9

CDR3: ASSQPLLQGSEQY
J: TRBJ2-7
V: TRBV11-1

CDR3: ASRPGWSYNEQF
J: TRBJ2-1
V: TRBV2

CDR3: ASSLLAGGYNEQF
J: TRBJ2-1
V: TRBV5-1

CDR3: ASSVSGSGEQY
J: TRBJ2-7
V: TRBV9

CDR3: ASLGSSYNEQF
J: TRBJ2-1
V: TRBV6-5

CDR3: ASSVGQSNTGELF
J: TRBJ2-2
V: TRBV5-4

CDR3: ASSLGRETQY
J: TRBJ2-5
V: TRBV13

CDR3: ASSTSPQY
J: TRBJ2-7
V: TRBV7-9

CDR3: ASSQLYLTGFSTDTQY
J: TRBJ2-3
V: TRBV14

CDR3: AWSGSGDTQY
J: TRBJ2-3
V: TRBV30

CDR3: ASSRTRNTEAF
J: TRBJ1-1
V: TRBV27

CDR3: ASSLAPSQETQY
J: TRBJ2-5
V: TRBV5-1